This TCR beta chain stems from a study of long-term antiretroviral therapy in people with HIV. Before DNA extraction, roughly 0.85-10 million cryopreserved PBMC were held in the samples. The assay used was immunoSEQ (version v3.0), run at survey level. Sequencing used immunoSEQ multiplex PCR; TCRdb keeps in-frame clones, though not all of them. The sample has 15,000 or so clones, around 90% seen once. The receptor comes from a man in his forties with HIV. Source: unsorted PBMCs, taken 6.2 years after starting antiretroviral therapy.

The CDR3 protein is CASNRDSPKGRLYGYTF. As DNA, the CDR3 is TGTGCCAGCAACCGGGACAGTCCTAAGGGGCGTCTCTATGGCTACACCTTC. The V call is TRBV27, the J call TRBJ1-2, with 7 bases matching TRBD1. Germline lookup yields CDR1 MNHEY and CDR2 SMNVEV (reference sequence). The CDR3 loop spans 17 amino acids. V gave up 7 bases and J gave up 4 bases; unmatched junction bases: 18.